This T cell receptor (beta chain) was identified in a study of shared clonotypes between healthy human individuals. Study-wide results and limits: When naive CD4 clonotypes were compared across a few donors, about 5% were shared.

Splitting the CD4+ cells yielded a CD45RA+ naive subset and a CD45RA-negative memory subset. This clone appeared a few times. What it binds is unknown. Several immunoSEQ 96-well plates shared each subset's DNA, each plate a replicate. Generated by immunoSEQ multiplex PCR, the TCRdb table keeps only in-frame clones and is missing some. The sample records 950,000 to 1,100,000 clones, approximately 80% being singletons. V shed 4 bases and J 5 bases; nucleotides not matched to a gene: 5. The CDR3 has 15 amino acids. Per germline, CDR1 MDHEN and CDR2 SYDVKM. The rearrangement uses TRBV28 and TRBJ2-2; 9 nucleotides align to TRBD1. Sequenced: memory CD4+ T cells from PBMCs. Subset described: CD45RA-negative fraction. The TCR originated in a man in his late teens or twenties in good health. Some clones in this sample may be carry-over from other donors' samples. The CDR3 region is CASSYGTGRTGELFF. The CDR3 DNA follows: TGTGCCAGCAGTTATGGGACAGGGAGAACCGGGGAGCTGTTTTTT.